Shown below are 29 T cell receptor beta chains from a single sample sequenced in a study of T-cell memory formation after mild COVID-19. TCRdb reprocessed the 5' RACE reads via MiXCR and lists one record per CDR3 protein. The data contain under 450,000 distinct CDR3 sequences, about 20% of them singletons. The specimen was PBMCs or a T cell subset sorted from them (not recorded which). These receptors were collected from a young man who had mild COVID-19 (a few samples of this study predate the infection). Cell type and time point are not known.

This clonotype was observed a handful of times. V is TRBV27 and J is TRBJ1-1; 7 nucleotides match TRBD1. The CDR3 has 12 amino acids. CDR1 and CDR2 (germline): MNHEY, SMNVEV (reference sequence). V lost 4 bases to trimming and J lost 10 bases; unmatched junction nucleotides: 6. CDR3 amino acids: CASSSDRARAFF. CDR3 coding DNA: TGTGCCAGCAGTTCCGACAGGGCGAGAGCTTTCTTT.

The CDR3 region has the DNA TGCAGTGCTTCTATACTAGCGGGGATTTACAATGAGCAGTTCTTC. Encoded protein: CSASILAGIYNEQFF. The chain has TRBV20-1 and TRBJ2-1; 10 nucleotides match TRBD2. The CDR3 sequence is 15 residues long. Per the germline V gene, CDR1 is DFQATT and CDR2 is SNEGSKA (reference sequence). Unmatched junction bases numbered 8, after V lost 5 bases and J lost 4 bases.

This clonotype has more than one count but fewer than ten. The rearrangement uses TRBV27 and TRBJ2-2; D gene uncertain. CDR1 is MNHEY, CDR2 SMNVEV, per germline (reference sequence). CDR3 length equals 14 residues. V lost 7 bases and J lost 1, with 10 bases in between. DNA of the CDR3: TGTGCCAGCACTCCCTCTGGGAACACCGGGGAGCTGTTTTTT. Its protein product is CASTPSGNTGELFF.

This clonotype came up a few times. The chain employs TRBV6-5 and TRBJ1-6; a possible D gene is TRBD1 (5 bases). Between the trimmed V and J ends, which lost 0 bases and 2 bases, there was a span of 11 bases. CDR3 length: 17 amino acids. From germline, CDR1 is MNHEY and CDR2 SVGAGI. This CDR3 is CASSYSGGVPYNSPLHF. CDR3 DNA sequence: TGTGCCAGCAGTTACTCGGGGGGAGTCCCCTATAATTCACCCCTCCACTTT.

This clonotype has just a few counts. V usage is TRBV29-1 and J usage is TRBJ2-3; D gene unclear. Trimming removed 6 bases at V and 1 base at J, with 17 bases between. CDR1 SQVTM and CDR2 ANQGSEA come from the germline V gene. CDR3 length equals 15 residues. CDR3 in DNA: TGCAGCGTGACCCCCGAGGACGCCCGCACAGATACGCAGTATTTT. Amino acid sequence: CSVTPEDARTDTQYF.

The chain recombines TRBV12-5 with TRBJ2-2; TRBD1 matches 8 bases. Germline V gene lookup returns CDR1 LGHNT and CDR2 FRNRAP. The trim removed 6 bases at V and 5 bases at J, leaving 8 bases unmatched. The CDR3 contains 15 residues. The chain's CDR3 is CASGPGRGLTGELFF. The DNA for the CDR3 is TGTGCTAGTGGCCCGGGCAGGGGGCTAACCGGGGAGCTGTTTTTT. Full variable domain (remainder filled in from reference TRBV12-5 and TRBJ2-2): DARVTQTPRHKVTEMGQEVTMRCQPILGHNTVFWYRQTMMQGLELLAYFRNRAPLDDSGMPKDRFSAEMPDATLATLKIQPSEPRDSAVYFCASGPGRGLTGELFFGEGSRLTVL.

The chain uses TRBV4-3 and TRBJ2-1; D perhaps matches TRBD1 (6 bases). CDR3 length equals 15 residues. Germline CDR1 is LGHNA and CDR2 is YSLEER. V was cut by 3 bases and J by 0 bases, with 9 bases left in between. This CDR3 is CASSHSTGSYNEQFF. CDR3 coding DNA: TGCGCCAGCAGCCATTCGACAGGCTCCTACAATGAGCAGTTCTTC.

The chain combines TRBV6-1 with TRBJ2-3; TRBD2 aligns across 10 bases. CDR3 length: 17 residues. From germline, CDR1 is MNHNS and CDR2 SASEGT. V was clipped by 7 bases and J by 0 bases; unmatched bases: 10. CDR3 amino acids: CASKETSGTMSTDTQYF. The CDR3 DNA sequence: TGTGCCAGCAAGGAAACTAGCGGGACCATGAGCACAGATACGCAGTATTTT.

The DNA of the CDR3 is TGTGCCACCAGCAGAGATAGGTTGGCTGCTGAGACCCAGTACTTC. This translates into CATSRDRLAAETQYF. The V gene is TRBV15, the J gene TRBJ2-5; the D is unclear. This CDR3 region has 15 residues. From germline, CDR1 is LNHNV and CDR2 YYDKDF (reference sequence). V was shortened by 0 bases and J by 5 bases, with 13 bases between the two germline ends.

This clonotype was found a few times. V is TRBV6-6 and J is TRBJ2-7; D remains unclear. The ends were cut back, 6 bases at V and 5 bases at J, with 8 bases in the middle. Germline V gene sequence: CDR1 MNHNY, CDR2 SVGAGI (reference sequence). This CDR3 spans 11 amino acids. This CDR3 is CASRTRDEQYF. The CDR3 region has the DNA TGTGCCAGCAGAACCCGGGACGAGCAGTACTTC.

In this sample, this clonotype turned up a few times. This chain joins TRBV4-1 and TRBJ2-3; 11 nucleotides line up with TRBD2. CDR1 and CDR2 from the germline V gene are MGHRA and YSYEKL. Trimming cost V 4 bases and J 6 bases; bases outside gene matches: 6. The CDR3 has 15 amino acids. CDR3: CASSRGTSGPDTQYF. The CDR3 DNA is TGCGCCAGCAGCCGCGGGACTAGCGGTCCGGATACGCAGTATTTT.

This clonotype was detected a few times. This chain's CDR3 is CASSQDRHYGYTF. The CDR3 DNA sequence: TGTGCCAGCAGCCAAGACCGACACTATGGCTACACCTTC. The V and J genes are TRBV3-1 and TRBJ1-2; no reliable D call. Trimming pared 0 bases from V and 3 bases from J, leaving 5 bases between. Germline lookup yields CDR1 LGHDT and CDR2 YNNKEL (reference sequence). The CDR3 covers 13 residues.

The chain employs TRBV27 and TRBJ1-3; D is uncertain. This CDR3 region has 16 residues. V was trimmed by 3 bases and J by 0 bases, leaving 12 bases between them. CDR1 and CDR2 (germline): MNHEY, SMNVEV (reference sequence). CDR3 nucleotide sequence: TGTGCCAGCAGTTTTCAGCAGCCAAGCTCTGGAAACACCATATATTTT. Translation gives CASSFQQPSSGNTIYF.

V gene TRBV7-3 combines with J gene TRBJ2-1; D gene unclear. The CDR3 length is 18 residues. CDR1 and CDR2 (germline): SGHTA, FQGTGA. Trimming left V 5 bases short and J 0 bases short, with 20 bases between. The CDR3 nucleotides are TGTGCCAGCAGCCACATCCCGGGCTCGACTGGCTCCTACAATGAGCAGTTCTTC. It yields the protein CASSHIPGSTGSYNEQFF.

This chain joins TRBV10-3 and TRBJ2-3; 9 positions match TRBD2. Germline CDR1 ENHRY, CDR2 SYGVKD. The CDR3 has 14 residues. V lost 6 bases to trimming and J lost 2 bases; unmatched junction nucleotides: 3. The CDR3 nucleotides read TGTGCCATCAGAGCGGGGGGTACCACAGATACGCAGTATTTT. Translating gives CAIRAGGTTDTQYF.

The chain joins TRBV12-3 or TRBV12-4 to TRBJ1-1; 7 bases are shared with TRBD1. The CDR3 length is 14 residues. Unmatched junction bases numbered 8, after V lost 6 bases and J lost 4 bases. The CDR3 here is CASSRQGAPTEAFF. DNA for the CDR3: TGTGCCAGCAGCAGACAGGGAGCCCCCACTGAAGCTTTCTTT.

The V gene is TRBV5-1, the J gene TRBJ1-6, with unresolved D. The germline V gene has CDR1 SGHRS and CDR2 YFSETQ. Trimming cost V 3 bases and J 6 bases, with 7 bases left between them. The CDR3 totals 13 residues. The chain's CDR3 is CASSSARNSPLHF. CDR3 nucleotides: TGCGCCAGCAGCTCGGCACGTAATTCACCCCTCCACTTT.

This clonotype was seen a few times. J is TRBJ2-3 and V is TRBV27; D gene uncertain. The CDR3 consists of 13 residues. CDR1 and CDR2 from the germline V gene are MNHEY and SMNVEV (reference sequence). V was shortened by 0 bases and J by 7 bases, with 8 bases between the two germline ends. In DNA, the CDR3 is TGTGCCAGCAGTTTATCGGTCGTAAATACGCAGTATTTT. As protein: CASSLSVVNTQYF.

The chain links TRBV6-5 to TRBJ2-3, with D uncertain. V shed 0 bases and J shed 5 bases, with 24 bases lying between them. Germline assignment: CDR1 MNHEY and CDR2 SVGAGI. CDR3 size: 19 residues. As DNA, the CDR3 is TGTGCCAGCAGTTACTCAAGGCCATTACATGGACGGCGTGGAGATACGCAGTATTTT. This sequence encodes CASSYSRPLHGRRGDTQYF.

The V call is TRBV4-1, the J call TRBJ2-2; D is perhaps TRBD1 or TRBD2 (6 bases each). The CDR3 contains 16 residues. Per germline, CDR1 MGHRA and CDR2 YSYEKL. V was clipped by 2 bases and J by 6 bases, with 16 bases between them. This chain's CDR3 is CASSQRGQGASGELFF. The CDR3 nucleotides are TGCGCCAGCAGCCAACGGGGGCAAGGGGCGTCCGGGGAGCTGTTTTTT.

This clonotype appeared a few times. The J gene is TRBJ1-1, the V gene TRBV7-3, with 8 bases that match TRBD1. V gave up 2 bases and J gave up 3 bases; unmatched junction bases: 11. The CDR3 is 17 residues long. Germline V lookup: CDR1 SGHTA, CDR2 FQGTGA. The CDR3 DNA reads as TGTGCCAGCAGCTTAGAGGGGGGGGACAGGATACACACTGAAGCTTTCTTT. Its translation: CASSLEGGDRIHTEAFF.

The J gene is TRBJ2-7, the V gene TRBV29-1, with a tentative D call TRBD1 (6 bases). CDR3 size: 14 residues. V lost 7 bases, J lost 0 bases, and 16 bases lay in between. Germline V gene data show CDR1 as SQVTM and CDR2 as ANQGSEA. The CDR3 loop is CSGSGTDSSYEQYF. CDR3 nucleotide sequence: TGCAGCGGATCTGGGACGGACAGCTCCTACGAGCAGTACTTC.

This clonotype was counted only a few times. The genes are TRBV5-8 and TRBJ2-5; D possibly uses TRBD1 or TRBD2 (5 bases each). This CDR3 is built from 15 residues. From germline, CDR1 is SGHTS and CDR2 YDEGEE. V lost 0 bases and J lost 2, with 11 bases in between. CDR3 region: CASSLGLEGQETQYF. CDR3 coding DNA: TGTGCCAGCAGCTTGGGGTTAGAGGGGCAAGAGACCCAGTACTTC.

This clonotype was picked up a small number of times. The V and J genes are TRBV5-1 and TRBJ2-5, with TRBD2 matching 13 bases. The germline V gene encodes CDR1 SGHRS and CDR2 YFSETQ. This CDR3 region has 15 residues. V gave up 3 bases and J gave up 3 bases; unmatched junction bases: 2. In DNA form, the CDR3 reads TGCGCCAGCAGCTCCACTAGCGGGGGGGAAGAGACCCAGTACTTC. This gives the protein CASSSTSGGEETQYF. Complete variable domain (other parts from reference TRBV5-1 and TRBJ2-5): KAGVTQTPRYLIKTRGQQVTLSCSPISGHRSVSWYQQTPGQGLQFLFEYFSETQRNKGNFPGRFSGRQFSNSRSEMNVSTLELGDSALYLCASSSTSGGEETQYFGPGTRLLVL.

This chain joins TRBV12-3 or TRBV12-4 and TRBJ2-3; D is unresolved. This CDR3 spans 13 amino acids. V gave up 2 bases and J gave up 4 bases, with 7 bases separating them. Written as DNA, the CDR3 is TGTGCCAGCAGTTTAAGGGTGGCAGATACGCAGTATTTT. Translated, it gives CASSLRVADTQYF.

This chain connects TRBV7-9 to TRBJ2-6; TRBD1 agrees at 8 bases. Germline V gives CDR1 SEHNR, CDR2 FQNEAQ (reference sequence). The ends lost 7 bases at V and 4 bases at J; junction bases unmatched: 12. The CDR3 sequence is 17 residues long. CDR3 in DNA: TGTGCCAGCAACCCCTTGGACAGGGCCGAGGGGGCCAACGTCCTGACTTTC. The encoded protein is CASNPLDRAEGANVLTF. Combining the CDR3 with reference TRBV7-9 and TRBJ2-6 gives the whole variable domain DTGVSQNPRHKITKRGQNVTFRCDPISEHNRLYWYRQTLGQGPEFLTYFQNEAQLEKSRLLSDRFSAERPKGSFSTLEIQRTEQGDSAMYLCASNPLDRAEGANVLTFGAGSRLTVL.

The gene calls are TRBV2 and TRBJ2-3; D not certain. The germline V and J ends were trimmed by 7 bases and 0 bases, with 8 bases remaining between them. The CDR3 runs 13 residues. The germline gives CDR1 SNHLY, CDR2 FYNNEI. The CDR3 reads CASIGRSTDTQYF. DNA of the CDR3: TGTGCCAGCATAGGCCGGAGCACAGATACGCAGTATTTT. Combining the CDR3 with reference TRBV2 and TRBJ2-3 gives the whole variable domain EPEVTQTPSHQVTQMGQEVILRCVPISNHLYFYWYRQILGQKVEFLVSFYNNEISEKSEIFDDQFSVERPDGSNFTLKIRSTKLEDSAMYFCASIGRSTDTQYFGPGTRLTVL.

This clonotype was seen a few times. J is TRBJ1-2 and V is TRBV20-1, with 8 bases matching TRBD1. V shed 6 bases and J 8 bases; nucleotides not matched to a gene: 8. There are 12 residues in the CDR3. The germline gives CDR1 DFQATT, CDR2 SNEGSKA (reference sequence). The chain's CDR3 is CSAYDRGTGYTF. CDR3 in DNA: TGCAGTGCGTACGACAGGGGAACGGGCTACACCTTC.

The sample holds a few counts of this clonotype. The V call is TRBV6-5, the J call TRBJ1-1, with TRBD1 matching over 7 bases. V was pared by 6 bases and J by 0 bases, with 7 bases of the junction left unmatched. CDR3 length equals 15 residues. Germline CDR1 is MNHEY and CDR2 is SVGAGI. CDR3 DNA sequence: TGTGCCAGCAGGATACAGGGGACCATGAACACTGAAGCTTTCTTT. Amino acid sequence: CASRIQGTMNTEAFF.